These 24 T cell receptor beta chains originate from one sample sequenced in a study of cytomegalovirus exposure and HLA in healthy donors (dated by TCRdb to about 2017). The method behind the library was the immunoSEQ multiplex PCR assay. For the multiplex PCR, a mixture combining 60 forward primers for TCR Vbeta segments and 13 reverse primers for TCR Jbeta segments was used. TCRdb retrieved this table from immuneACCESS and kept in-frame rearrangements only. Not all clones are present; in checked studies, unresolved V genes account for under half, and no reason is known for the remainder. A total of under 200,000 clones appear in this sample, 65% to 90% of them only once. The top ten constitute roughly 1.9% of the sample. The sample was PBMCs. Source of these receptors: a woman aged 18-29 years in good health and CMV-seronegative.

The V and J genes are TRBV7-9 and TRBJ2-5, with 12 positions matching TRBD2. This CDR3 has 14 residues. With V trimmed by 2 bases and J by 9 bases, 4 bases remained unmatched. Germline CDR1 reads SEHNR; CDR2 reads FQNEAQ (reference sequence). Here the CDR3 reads CASSLRLAGEAQYF. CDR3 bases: TGTGCCAGCAGCTTAAGACTAGCGGGGGAGGCCCAGTACTTC. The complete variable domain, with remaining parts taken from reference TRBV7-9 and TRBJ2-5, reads DTGVSQNPRHKITKRGQNVTFRCDPISEHNRLYWYRQTLGQGPEFLTYFQNEAQLEKSRLLSDRFSAERPKGSFSTLEIQRTEQGDSAMYLCASSLRLAGEAQYFGPGTRLLVL.

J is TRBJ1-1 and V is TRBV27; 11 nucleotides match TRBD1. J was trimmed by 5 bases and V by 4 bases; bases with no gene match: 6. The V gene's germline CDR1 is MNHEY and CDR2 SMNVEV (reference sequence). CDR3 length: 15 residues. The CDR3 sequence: CASSSPGQGGTEAFF. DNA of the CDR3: TGTGCCAGCAGTTCCCCGGGACAGGGGGGGACTGAAGCTTTCTTT.

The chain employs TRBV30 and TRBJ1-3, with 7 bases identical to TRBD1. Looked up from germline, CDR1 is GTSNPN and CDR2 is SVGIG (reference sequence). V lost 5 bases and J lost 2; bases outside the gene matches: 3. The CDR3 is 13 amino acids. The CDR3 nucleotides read TGTGCCTGGGGCAGGGGGACTGGAAACACCATATATTTT. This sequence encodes CAWGRGTGNTIYF.

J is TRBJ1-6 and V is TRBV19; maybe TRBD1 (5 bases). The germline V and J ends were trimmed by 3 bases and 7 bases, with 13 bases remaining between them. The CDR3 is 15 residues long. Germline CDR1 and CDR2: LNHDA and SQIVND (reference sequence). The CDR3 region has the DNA TGTGCCAGTAGTATGGGGCACCCTGAGAATTCACCCCTCCACTTT. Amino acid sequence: CASSMGHPENSPLHF.

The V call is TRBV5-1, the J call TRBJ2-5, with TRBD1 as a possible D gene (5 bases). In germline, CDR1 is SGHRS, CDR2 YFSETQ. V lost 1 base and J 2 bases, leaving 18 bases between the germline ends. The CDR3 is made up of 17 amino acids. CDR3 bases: TGCGCCAGCAGCTTGTTAGTCCTACAGGCCACACAAGAGACCCAGTACTTC. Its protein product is CASSLLVLQATQETQYF.

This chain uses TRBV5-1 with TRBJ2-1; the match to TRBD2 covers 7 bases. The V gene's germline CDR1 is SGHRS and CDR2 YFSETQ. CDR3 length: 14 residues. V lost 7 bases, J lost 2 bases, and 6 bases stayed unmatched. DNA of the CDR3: TGCGCCAGCGCATCGGGGGGTACCTACAATGAGCAGTTCTTC. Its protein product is CASASGGTYNEQFF.

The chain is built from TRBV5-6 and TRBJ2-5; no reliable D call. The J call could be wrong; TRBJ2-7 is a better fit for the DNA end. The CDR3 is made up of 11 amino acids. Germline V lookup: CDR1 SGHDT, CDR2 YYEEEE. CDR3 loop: CASSLYHEQYF. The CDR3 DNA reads TGTGCCAGCAGCTTGTACCACGAGCAGTACTTC.

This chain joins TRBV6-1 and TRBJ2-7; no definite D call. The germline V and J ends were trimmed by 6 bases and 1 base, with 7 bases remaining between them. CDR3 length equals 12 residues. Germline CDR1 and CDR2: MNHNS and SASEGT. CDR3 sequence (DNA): TGTGCCAGCAGCCTCACTTCCTACGAGCAGTACTTC. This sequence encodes CASSLTSYEQYF.

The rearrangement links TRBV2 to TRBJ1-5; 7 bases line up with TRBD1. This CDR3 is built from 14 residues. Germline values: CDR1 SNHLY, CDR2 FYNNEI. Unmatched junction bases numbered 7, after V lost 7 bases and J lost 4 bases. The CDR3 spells CASTNRGRNQPQHF. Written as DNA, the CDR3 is TGTGCCAGCACGAACAGGGGAAGGAATCAGCCCCAGCATTTT.

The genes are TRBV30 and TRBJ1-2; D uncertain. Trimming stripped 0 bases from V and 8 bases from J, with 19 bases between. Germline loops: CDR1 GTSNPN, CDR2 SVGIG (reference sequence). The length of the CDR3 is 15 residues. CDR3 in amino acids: CAWSVGVGGFNGYTF. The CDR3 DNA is TGTGCCTGGAGTGTCGGTGTCGGAGGGTTTAACGGCTACACCTTC.

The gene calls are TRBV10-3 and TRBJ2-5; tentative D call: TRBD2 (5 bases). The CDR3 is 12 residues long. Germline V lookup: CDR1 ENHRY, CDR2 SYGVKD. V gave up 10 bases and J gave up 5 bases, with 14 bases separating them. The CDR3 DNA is TGTGCCACCGGCCTAGCCGGGGAGACCCAGTACTTC. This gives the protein CATGLAGETQYF.

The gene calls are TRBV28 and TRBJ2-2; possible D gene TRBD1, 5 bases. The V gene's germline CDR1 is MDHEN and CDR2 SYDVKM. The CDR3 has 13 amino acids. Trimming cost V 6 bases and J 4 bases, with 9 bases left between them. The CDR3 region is CASRRQSTGELFF. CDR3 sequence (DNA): TGTGCCAGCAGGCGACAGTCCACCGGGGAGCTGTTTTTT.

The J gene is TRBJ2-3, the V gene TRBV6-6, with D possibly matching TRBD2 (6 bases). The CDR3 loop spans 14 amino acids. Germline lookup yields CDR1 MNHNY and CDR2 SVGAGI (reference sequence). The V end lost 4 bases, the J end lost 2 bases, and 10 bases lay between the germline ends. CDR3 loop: CASSSASDTDTQYF. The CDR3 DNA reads TGTGCCAGCAGTTCCGCTAGCGACACAGATACGCAGTATTTT.

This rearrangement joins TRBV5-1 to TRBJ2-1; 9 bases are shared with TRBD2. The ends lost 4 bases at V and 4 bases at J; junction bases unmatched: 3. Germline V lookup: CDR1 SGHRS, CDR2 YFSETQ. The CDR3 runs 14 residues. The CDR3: CASSGLAGYNEQFF. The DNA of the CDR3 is TGCGCCAGCAGCGGGCTAGCGGGATACAATGAGCAGTTCTTC.

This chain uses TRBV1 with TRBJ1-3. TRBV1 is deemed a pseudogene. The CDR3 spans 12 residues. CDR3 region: CTRVYSGNTIYF. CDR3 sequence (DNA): TGCACCAGGGTCTACTCTGGAAACACCATATATTTT.

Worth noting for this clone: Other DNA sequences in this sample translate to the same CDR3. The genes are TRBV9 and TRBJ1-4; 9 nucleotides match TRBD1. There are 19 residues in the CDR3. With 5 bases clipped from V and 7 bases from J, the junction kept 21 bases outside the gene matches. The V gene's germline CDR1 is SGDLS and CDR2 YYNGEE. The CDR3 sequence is CASSIKWGDRVLLGEKLFF. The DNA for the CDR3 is TGTGCCAGCAGTATTAAGTGGGGGGACAGGGTTCTTTTAGGTGAAAAACTGTTTTTT. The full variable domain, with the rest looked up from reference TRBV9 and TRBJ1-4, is DSGVTQTPKHLITATGQRVTLRCSPRSGDLSVYWYQQSLDQGLQFLIQYYNGEERAKGNILERFSAQQFPDLHSELNLSSLELGDSALYFCASSIKWGDRVLLGEKLFFGSGTQLSVL.

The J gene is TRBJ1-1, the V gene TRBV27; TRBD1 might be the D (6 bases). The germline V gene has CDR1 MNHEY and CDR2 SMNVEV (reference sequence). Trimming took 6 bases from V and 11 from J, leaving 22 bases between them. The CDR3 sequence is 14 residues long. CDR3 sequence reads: CASRKDRGLGRAFF. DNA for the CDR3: TGTGCCAGCAGAAAGGACAGAGGGTTAGGCAGGGCTTTCTTT.

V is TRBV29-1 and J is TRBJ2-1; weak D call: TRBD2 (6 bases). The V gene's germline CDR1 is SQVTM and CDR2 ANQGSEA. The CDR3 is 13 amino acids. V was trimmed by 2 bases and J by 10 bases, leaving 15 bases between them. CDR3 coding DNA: TGCAGCGTTGAATCGGCCGCGGCGGGAGAGCAGTTCTTC. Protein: CSVESAAAGEQFF.

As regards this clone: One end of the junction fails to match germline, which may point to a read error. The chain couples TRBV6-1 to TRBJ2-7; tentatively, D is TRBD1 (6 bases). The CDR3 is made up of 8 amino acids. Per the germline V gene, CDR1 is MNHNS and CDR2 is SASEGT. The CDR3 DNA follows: TGTGCCAGCGGACAGCTCTCCTTC. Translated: CASGQLSF.

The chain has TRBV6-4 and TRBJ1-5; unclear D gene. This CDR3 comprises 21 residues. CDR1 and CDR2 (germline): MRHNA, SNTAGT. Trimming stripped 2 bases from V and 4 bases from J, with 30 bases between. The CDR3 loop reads CASSDPSFSAHNSRRNQPQHF. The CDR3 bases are TGTGCCAGCAGTGACCCGAGTTTCAGCGCCCACAACTCCCGGCGAAATCAGCCCCAGCATTTT.

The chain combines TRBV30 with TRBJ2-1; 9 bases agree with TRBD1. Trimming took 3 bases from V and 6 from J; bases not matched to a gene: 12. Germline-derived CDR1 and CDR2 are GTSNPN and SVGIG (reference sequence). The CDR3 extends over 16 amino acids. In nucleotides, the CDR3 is TGTGCCTGGAGCGCATACCCGGGACAGGGTAGCAATGAGCAGTTCTTC. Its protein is CAWSAYPGQGSNEQFF. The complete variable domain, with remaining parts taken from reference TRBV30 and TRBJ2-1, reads SQTIHQWPATLVQPVGSPLSLECTVEGTSNPNLYWYRQAAGRGLQLLFYSVGIGQISSEVPQNLSASRPQDRQFILSSKKLLLSDSGFYLCAWSAYPGQGSNEQFFGPGTRLTVL.

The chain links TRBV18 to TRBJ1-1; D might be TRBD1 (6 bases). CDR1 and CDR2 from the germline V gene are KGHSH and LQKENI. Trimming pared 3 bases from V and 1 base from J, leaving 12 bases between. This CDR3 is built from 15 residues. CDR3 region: CASSPSAGENTEAFF. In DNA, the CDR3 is TGTGCCAGCTCACCTTCGGCAGGGGAGAACACTGAAGCTTTCTTT.

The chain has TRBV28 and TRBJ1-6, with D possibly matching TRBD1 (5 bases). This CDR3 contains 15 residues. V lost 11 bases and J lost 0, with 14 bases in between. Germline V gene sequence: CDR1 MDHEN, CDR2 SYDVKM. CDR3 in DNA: TGTGCCGGGTCAACAGGTAGCTCCTATAATTCACCCCTCCACTTT. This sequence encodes CAGSTGSSYNSPLHF.

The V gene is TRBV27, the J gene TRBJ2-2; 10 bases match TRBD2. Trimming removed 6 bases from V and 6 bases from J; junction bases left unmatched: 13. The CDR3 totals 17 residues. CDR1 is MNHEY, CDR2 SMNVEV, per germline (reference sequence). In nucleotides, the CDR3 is TGTGCCAGCAGCATCCCATTGGGTCTAGCGGGAGCCGGGGAGCTGTTTTTT. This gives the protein CASSIPLGLAGAGELFF.